In its sample, the clone carrying this T cell receptor (beta chain) was seen once. Generated by immunoSEQ multiplex PCR, the TCRdb table keeps only in-frame clones and is missing some. The data show about 89,000 clones, approximately 88% seen once. The sample is drawn from a study of blood T cell repertoires in COVID-19. As for the study in general: Italy, Spain and the United States were the sources of the convalescent and acute COVID-19 samples. The cDNA or gDNA used as material had been derived from T cells, B-cell-depleted T cells, or PBMCs.

The germline V gene has CDR1 LNHDA and CDR2 SQIVND (reference sequence). The CDR3 length is 12 residues. Losses at the gene ends were 7 bases for V and 5 bases for J; bases not matched to a gene: 4. The chain couples TRBV19 to TRBJ1-2; 7 bases fit TRBD1. The specimen sequenced was peripheral blood. This TCR came from a man between 60 and 75 years old with acute or convalescent COVID-19. The chain's CDR3 is CASTGQIYGYTF. CDR3 sequence (DNA): TGTGCCAGTACGGGACAGATATATGGCTACACCTTC.